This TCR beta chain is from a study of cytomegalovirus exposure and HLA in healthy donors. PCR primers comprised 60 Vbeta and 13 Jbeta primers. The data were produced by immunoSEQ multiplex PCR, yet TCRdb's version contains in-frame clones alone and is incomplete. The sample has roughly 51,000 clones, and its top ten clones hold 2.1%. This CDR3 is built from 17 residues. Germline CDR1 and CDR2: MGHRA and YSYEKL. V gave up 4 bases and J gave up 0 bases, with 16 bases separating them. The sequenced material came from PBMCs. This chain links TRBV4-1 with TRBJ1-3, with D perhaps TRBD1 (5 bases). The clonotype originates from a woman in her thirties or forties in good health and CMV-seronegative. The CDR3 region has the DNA TGCGCCAGCAGCCTTACGGGCAGGGCCTCCTCTGGAAACACCATATATTTT. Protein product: CASSLTGRASSGNTIYF.